One sample yielded the 28 T cell receptor beta chains listed below, sequenced in a study of cytomegalovirus exposure and HLA in healthy donors. A multiplex PCR was run with 60 Vbeta primers and 13 Jbeta primers. The assay was immunoSEQ multiplex PCR, and TCRdb's table has in-frame clones only and misses some. The table shows almost 200,000 clones, with about 82% occurring only once. Input material: PBMCs. These receptors were taken from a woman between 45 and 60 years old in good health and CMV-seronegative.

The chain links TRBV18 to TRBJ1-1; D remains unclear. The V gene lost 3 bases and the J gene lost 2 bases, with 10 bases spanning the gap. The CDR3 is 14 residues long. CDR1 is KGHSH and CDR2 is LQKENI in the germline V gene. The CDR3 coding sequence is TGTGCCAGCTCACCTTCAGGTGTTAACACTGAAGCTTTCTTT. Protein product: CASSPSGVNTEAFF.

This rearrangement joins TRBV9 to TRBJ1-2; 9 nucleotides align to TRBD1. Germline CDR1 and CDR2: SGDLS and YYNGEE. The ends lost 0 bases at V and 6 bases at J; junction bases unmatched: 6. CDR3 length: 15 residues. The CDR3 sequence: CASSVGWDRVNGYTF. CDR3 nucleotides: TGTGCCAGCAGCGTAGGATGGGACAGGGTCAATGGCTACACCTTC. The variable domain in full, with the rest retrieved from reference TRBV9 and TRBJ1-2, is DSGVTQTPKHLITATGQRVTLRCSPRSGDLSVYWYQQSLDQGLQFLIQYYNGEERAKGNILERFSAQQFPDLHSELNLSSLELGDSALYFCASSVGWDRVNGYTFGSGTRLTVV.

CDR3 loop: CASSLRPGPREDEQFF. CDR3 bases: TGTGCCAGCAGCCTGCGACCGGGGCCTAGGGAGGATGAGCAGTTCTTC. This chain joins TRBV7-8 and TRBJ2-1; possibly TRBD2 for D (6 bases). V shed 5 bases and J shed 8 bases, with 22 bases lying between them. The germline V gene has CDR1 SGHVS and CDR2 FQNEAQ. This CDR3 has 16 residues.

The V and J genes are TRBV7-2 and TRBJ2-5; 9 bases are a match to TRBD2. The CDR3 is 15 amino acids. With V trimmed by 1 base and J by 2 bases, 2 bases remained unmatched. Germline assignment: CDR1 SGHTA and CDR2 FQGNSA. The CDR3 coding sequence is TGTGCCAGCAGCTTAGGCCTAGCGGGACAAGAGACCCAGTACTTC. This gives the protein CASSLGLAGQETQYF.

V is TRBV28 and J is TRBJ1-2, with a weak D call TRBD1 (6 bases). Trimming cost V 6 bases and J 4 bases, with 6 bases left between them. CDR1 is MDHEN and CDR2 is SYDVKM in the germline V gene. The CDR3 consists of 11 residues. This CDR3 is CASRDSYGYTF. Written as DNA, the CDR3 is TGTGCCAGCAGGGACAGCTATGGCTACACCTTC.

The chain is built from TRBV5-1 and TRBJ2-2; tentative D call: TRBD1 (6 bases). The CDR3 has 14 residues. V lost 4 bases and J lost 3, with 10 bases in between. The germline V gene has CDR1 SGHRS and CDR2 YFSETQ. The CDR3 region is CASSPWTDTGELFF. The CDR3 DNA reads as TGCGCCAGCAGCCCGTGGACAGACACCGGGGAGCTGTTTTTT.

The genes are TRBV27 and TRBJ2-5; possible D gene TRBD1, 5 bases. The tail of the sequence fits TRBJ2-7 better, so the J call may be wrong. Germline CDR1 MNHEY, CDR2 SMNVEV (reference sequence). The CDR3 runs to 13 residues. The CDR3 sequence is CASSLSDSYEQYF. CDR3 DNA: TGTGCCAGCAGTTTATCCGACAGCTACGAGCAGTACTTC.

The chain uses TRBV21-1 and TRBJ2-3; the DNA was not used to check the table's D call, TRBD2. TRBV21-1 is assigned pseudogene status. This CDR3 comprises 15 residues. CDR3 sequence reads: CASSKGREINGTQYF. The CDR3 nucleotides are TGTGCCAGCAGCAAAGGGCGGGAGATAAACGGTACGCAGTATTTT.

V and J are TRBV7-2 and TRBJ1-2; TRBD1 aligns across 8 bases. The CDR3 runs 16 residues. Germline CDR1 SGHTA, CDR2 FQGNSA. The trim removed 1 base at V and 2 bases at J, leaving 6 bases unmatched. The CDR3 DNA reads as TGTGCCAGCAGCTTAGGGTCCCAGGGGGCCAACTATGGCTACACCTTC. Translation: CASSLGSQGANYGYTF.

This clone appeared once. The V gene is TRBV6-5, the J gene TRBJ2-2; 8 bases match TRBD1. This CDR3 spans 15 amino acids. The junction had 7 bases not matched to a gene; V was cut back by 6 bases and J by 4 bases. Germline V CDR1 and CDR2: MNHEY, SVGAGI. The CDR3 spells CASRPDRGPTGELFF. DNA of the CDR3: TGTGCCAGCAGGCCCGACAGGGGCCCCACCGGGGAGCTGTTTTTT.

J is TRBJ2-1 and V is TRBV2; 11 bases fit TRBD1. The V segment lost 6 bases and the J segment 6 bases; nucleotides outside the gene matches: 7. Germline CDR1 reads SNHLY; CDR2 reads FYNNEI. The CDR3 is 15 amino acids. The CDR3 DNA reads TGTGCCAGCAGGGAGGGGACAGGGGGTAGCAATGAGCAGTTCTTC. Encoded protein: CASREGTGGSNEQFF.

Worth noting for this clone: Other DNA sequences in this sample translate to the same CDR3. This chain links TRBV6-1 with TRBJ2-1, with D perhaps TRBD2 (6 bases). The CDR3 sequence is 15 residues long. The germline CDR1 and CDR2 sequences are MNHNS and SASEGT. Deletions cut 2 bases from V and 4 bases from J, with 12 bases between. The DNA for the CDR3 is TGTGCCAGCAGTGAACGAGGGGAGGCTTACAATGAGCAGTTCTTC. Protein sequence: CASSERGEAYNEQFF.

This rearrangement joins TRBV19 to TRBJ1-1, with D perhaps matching TRBD1 (6 bases). Trimming left V 4 bases short and J 5 bases short, with 17 bases between. The CDR3 has 15 residues. Germline CDR1 is LNHDA and CDR2 is SQIVND (reference sequence). In DNA, the CDR3 is TGTGCCAGTAGTACGGGACAACGGGGTCGGACTGAAGCTTTCTTT. It codes for CASSTGQRGRTEAFF.

The DNA for the CDR3 is TGTGCCAGCAGGAAACAGGGTTTTAATGAAAAACTGTTTTTT. It specifies CASRKQGFNEKLFF. V and J are TRBV28 and TRBJ1-4; TRBD1 is a possible D gene (6 bases). Between the trimmed V and J ends, which lost 6 bases and 4 bases, there was a span of 12 bases. The CDR3 runs to 14 residues. Germline V gene lookup returns CDR1 MDHEN and CDR2 SYDVKM.

This rearrangement joins TRBV19 to TRBJ1-5; D gene uncertain. Germline V CDR1 and CDR2: LNHDA, SQIVND (reference sequence). Trimming shortened V by 3 bases and J by 0 bases, and 9 bases separated the two germline ends. The CDR3 totals 15 residues. CDR3 residues: CASSITAFSNQPQHF. The CDR3 bases are TGTGCCAGTAGTATTACAGCTTTTAGCAATCAGCCCCAGCATTTT.

This chain's CDR3 is CASGLVKSYEQYF. CDR3 nucleotide sequence: TGTGCCAGCGGACTAGTCAAATCCTACGAGCAGTACTTC. The J gene is TRBJ2-5, the V gene TRBV2; 7 bases line up with TRBD2. The J call is in doubt because the DNA end fits TRBJ2-7 better. CDR1 SNHLY and CDR2 FYNNEI come from the germline V gene. This CDR3 region has 13 residues.

This chain uses TRBV29-1 with TRBJ2-1, with a tentative D call TRBD1 (6 bases). Germline-derived CDR1 and CDR2 are SQVTM and ANQGSEA. The CDR3 extends over 13 amino acids. Trimming left V 7 bases short and J 0 bases short, with 10 bases between. CDR3 nucleotides: TGCAGCGCCGGGACACTCTCCTACAATGAGCAGTTCTTC. This encodes CSAGTLSYNEQFF.

V usage is TRBV2 and J usage is TRBJ2-5, with 8 bases matching TRBD2. Trimming took 6 bases from V and 4 from J; bases not matched to a gene: 4. Germline loops: CDR1 SNHLY, CDR2 FYNNEI. The length of the CDR3 is 13 residues. The DNA of the CDR3 is TGTGCCAGCAGACGGACTAGCCCAGAGACCCAGTACTTC. Translating gives CASRRTSPETQYF.

The genes are TRBV6-4 and TRBJ2-5; D gene uncertain. Germline CDR1 MRHNA, CDR2 SNTAGT. The ends were cut back, 2 bases at V and 5 bases at J, with 3 bases in the middle. The CDR3 covers 11 residues. The CDR3 DNA follows: TGTGCCAGCAGTGACGCGGAGACCCAGTACTTC. This encodes CASSDAETQYF.

The chain employs TRBV7-2 and TRBJ2-1; TRBD2 matches 10 bases. Germline-derived CDR1 and CDR2 are SGHTA and FQGNSA. With 0 bases clipped from V and 6 bases from J, the junction kept 11 bases outside the gene matches. CDR3 length: 18 amino acids. The CDR3, as DNA: TGTGCCAGCAGCTTAGCTGGGGGCATGAGCGGGAGGGCCAATGAGCAGTTCTTC. It specifies CASSLAGGMSGRANEQFF.

The V gene is TRBV6-6, the J gene TRBJ1-1, with D unclear. The V end lost 10 bases, the J end lost 1 base, and 16 bases lay between the germline ends. Germline CDR1 MNHNY, CDR2 SVGAGI (reference sequence). The length of the CDR3 is 14 residues. The DNA of the CDR3 is TGTGCCACCACGGGAGGCCACCAGAACACTGAAGCTTTCTTT. Translated, it gives CATTGGHQNTEAFF.

The V and J genes are TRBV11-3 and TRBJ2-1, with 7 bases aligning to TRBD2. CDR1 is SGHNT, CDR2 YENEEA, per germline. This CDR3 has 13 amino acids. Unmatched junction bases numbered 1, after V lost 5 bases and J lost 3 bases. CDR3 in amino acids: CASSRGGYNEQFF. The CDR3 region has the DNA TGTGCCAGCAGCCGCGGGGGCTACAATGAGCAGTTCTTC.

The chain couples TRBV10-3 to TRBJ1-3; the D gene is possibly TRBD1 (5 bases). Trimming pared 2 bases from V and 4 bases from J, leaving 18 bases between. The CDR3 length is 17 residues. Germline values: CDR1 ENHRY, CDR2 SYGVKD. Written as DNA, the CDR3 is TGTGCCATCAGTGAGCAGTCCCCCAGGGTGGGCGGAAACACCATATATTTT. This gives the protein CAISEQSPRVGGNTIYF.

The CDR3 DNA is TGTGCCAGCAGTCCCCCGGGTAGCGGGAGTTTGCATGAGCAGTTCTTC. Its translation is CASSPPGSGSLHEQFF. This sequence joins TRBV28 and TRBJ2-1; 9 bases align to TRBD2. This CDR3 spans 16 amino acids. Trimming at V came to 5 bases and at J to 8 bases, leaving 13 bases not matched to a gene. Germline V gene lookup returns CDR1 MDHEN and CDR2 SYDVKM. The whole variable domain, remainder taken from reference TRBV28 and TRBJ2-1, is DVKVTQSSRYLVKRTGEKVFLECVQDMDHENMFWYRQDPGLGLRLIYFSYDVKMKEKGDIPEGYSVSREKKERFSLILESASTNQTSMYLCASSPPGSGSLHEQFFGPGTRLTVL.

This clone was counted only a few times. V gene TRBV7-9 combines with J gene TRBJ2-3, with D maybe TRBD2 (5 bases). The CDR3 loop spans 14 amino acids. With 5 bases removed from V and 3 bases from J, the gap between germline ends came to 12 bases. CDR1 SEHNR and CDR2 FQNEAQ come from the germline V gene (reference sequence). CDR3 nucleotide sequence: TGTGCCAGCAGCAAAAGAGGGCAAACAGATACGCAGTATTTT. It yields the protein CASSKRGQTDTQYF.

V gene TRBV6-6 combines with J gene TRBJ1-1; D uncertain. The CDR3 runs to 13 residues. In germline, CDR1 is MNHNY, CDR2 SVGAGI (reference sequence). V was clipped by 7 bases and J by 0 bases, with 9 bases between them. This CDR3 reads CASTTSLNTEAFF. The CDR3 DNA follows: TGTGCCAGCACCACTTCGCTGAACACTGAAGCTTTCTTT.

This clone was observed once. This chain joins TRBV5-1 and TRBJ1-2; D remains ambiguous. With 1 base removed from V and 4 bases from J, the gap between germline ends came to 11 bases. The CDR3 sequence is 14 residues long. CDR1 is SGHRS, CDR2 YFSETQ, per germline. CDR3 nucleotides: TGCGCCAGCAGCTTGACGGGAGGGATCTATGGCTACACCTTC. Translating gives CASSLTGGIYGYTF.

The V gene is TRBV7-2, the J gene TRBJ2-3; D uncertain. CDR3 size: 12 residues. V was pared by 5 bases and J by 3 bases, with 6 bases between. Germline V gives CDR1 SGHTA, CDR2 FQGNSA. The CDR3 loop reads CASSPFTDTQYF. DNA of the CDR3: TGTGCCAGCAGCCCATTTACAGATACGCAGTATTTT.